The present TCR beta chain was sequenced within a study of regulatory dendritic cells for organ transplantation. Assay: immunoSEQ multiplex PCR; the TCRdb copy retains only in-frame clones and omits some. The sample records under 35,000 clones, about 88% being singletons. Naive CD45RA+ and memory CD45RO+ CD4+ or CD8+ T cells were FACS-sorted. As concerns this clone: What it recognizes is unknown.

Study findings and constraints: Naive T cells showed high diversity, memory cells less, memory CD8+ least. Considerable individual heterogeneity was seen in alloreactive memory CD8+ T cells. Mature dendritic cells appeared to drive more memory CD8+ clonal expansion than regulatory ones.

V lost 5 bases and J lost 1, with 11 bases in between. Germline values: CDR1 MNHEY, CDR2 SMNVEV (reference sequence). The CDR3 spans 14 residues. The chain recombines TRBV27 with TRBJ1-1, with a weak D call TRBD1 (5 bases). This TCR came from a human donor in good health. Material for sequencing was naive CD4+ T cells from blood. Subset indicated: CD45RA+ naive T cells. The CDR3 loop is CASSPTVGNTEAFF. The CDR3 nucleotides read TGTGCCAGCAGTCCGACAGTAGGGAACACTGAAGCTTTCTTT.